The following is a TCR beta chain sequence with its context. Its antigen is still unknown. Measured with immunoSEQ multiplex PCR; TCRdb has only the in-frame clones, and not every one. The sample shows tens of thousands of clones, around 86% of them seen only once. This record comes from a study of T cell responses to AZD1222 COVID-19 vaccine. Whole-study context: Some second doses came at about 4 weeks and others at about 12 weeks; these were pooled.

The germline CDR1 and CDR2 sequences are SGHNT and YYREEE (reference sequence). CDR3 length: 16 amino acids. V lost 3 bases, J lost 6 bases, and 9 bases stayed unmatched. Study-wide findings and caveats: Receipt of two AZD1222 doses was followed by a rise in Spike-specific TCR breadth and depth. The donors showed a predominance of white British ancestry and of females, with possible underestimation of clonal diversity.

The V call is TRBV5-4, the J call TRBJ2-3; TRBD2 agrees at 11 bases. The clonotype originates from an adult in good health. The input for sequencing was peripheral blood, taken on day 0 of AZD1222 vaccination. The chain's CDR3 is CASSSIGIAGGDTQYF. The CDR3 DNA reads TGTGCCAGCAGCTCAATAGGAATAGCGGGAGGGGATACGCAGTATTTT.